This TCR beta chain is from a study of T cells in Graves' hyperthyroidism and ophthalmopathy. Findings and limits, study-wide: Most thyroid clonotypes with frequency above 0.001 were detected in blood. In validation, the model predicted ophthalmopathy. These predictions came a median approximately 5.9 months before onset. Stable hyperthyroidism was told apart from ophthalmopathy by a model built on 13 V-J features.

For this clonotype: Its matching antigen is unknown.

Amplified TCR beta CDR3 regions derived from RNA transcripts. The TCR CDR3 first-round RT-PCR relied on the HTBI primer set. TCRdb reprocessed the multiplex PCR reads via MiXCR and lists one record per CDR3 protein. This sample has over 700,000 distinct CDR3 sequences; over 35% occur once, and the top ten carry 7% to 10%. Germline-derived CDR1 and CDR2 are DFQATT and SNEGSKA (reference sequence). V dropped 6 bases and J dropped 0 bases, with 12 bases sitting between them. The CDR3 runs to 14 residues. The sample taken for sequencing was blood. This TCR was recovered from a man aged 18 to 30 with Graves' hyperthyroidism. The chain joins TRBV20-1 to TRBJ1-3, with a possible D match to TRBD1 (5 bases). In DNA form, the CDR3 reads TGCAGTGCGGGAGACAGTCACTCTGGAAACACCATATATTTT. Translated, it gives CSAGDSHSGNTIYF.